This T cell receptor beta chain was sequenced during a study of T cell responses to AZD1222 COVID-19 vaccine. As for the study in general: Pooled together were second doses at about 4 or about 12 weeks.

Study results and caveats: At 160-218 and 743-854, vaccine-associated CD4 TCRs were dominant, and they spanned spike. Compared with day 0, the breadth and depth of the Spike-specific TCR repertoire rose significantly after two doses of AZD1222.

About this clone itself: Its antigen is unknown.

Here immunoSEQ multiplex PCR was the method, and the copy in TCRdb shows in-frame clones only, minus some. The sample has 120,000 or so clones, approximately 89% seen once. From germline, CDR1 is SGHDN and CDR2 FVKESK. Unmatched junction bases numbered 10, after V lost 2 bases and J lost 4 bases. The CDR3 is 17 amino acids. This receptor was identified in an adult in good health. The chain has TRBV14 and TRBJ2-1, with 8 bases fitting TRBD1. The material sequenced was peripheral blood, taken on day 0 of AZD1222 vaccination. CDR3 region: CASSQTDLTGGYNEQFF. The DNA for the CDR3 is TGTGCCAGCAGCCAAACGGACCTAACAGGGGGATACAATGAGCAGTTCTTC.